This T cell receptor beta chain stems from a study of beta chain features in type 1 diabetes (dated by TCRdb to 2016 to 2019). For the study in its entirety: Patients and healthy donors did not differ in mean age, gender distribution, total cell number or subset yield. The study compared TCRB repertoires of sorted circulating CD4+ T cell subsets between recently diagnosed type 1 diabetes patients and matched healthy donors. Whereas all 30 or so donors provided naive and central memory subsets, regulatory and stem cell-like memory subsets were isolated from just 8 patients and about eight healthy donors. A total of around 110,000,000 sorted cells were examined across all samples, and RNA yield correlated strongly with the number of cells per subset.

There are 17 amino acids in the CDR3, from cysteine to phenylalanine inclusive. The sequence is cut down to CDR3 DNA, 51 bases in frame from base 1. Trimming accounts for 3 bases at V and 9 bases at J, while the number of junction bases matched to no gene is 12. Looking up the germline V gene yields CDR1 KGHSH and CDR2 LQKENI. The table lists this clone with a few counts. Its antigen specificity is not known. No base qualities exist here, and no much larger clone lies one base off it. Here is what the overall study found, with its caveats: Fewer insertions and more nucleotide deletions at VDJ recombination sites were observed in patients with type 1 diabetes, implying thymic rearrangement abnormalities. Naive, central memory and regulatory TCRB repertoires appeared more similar among patients than among healthy donors. HLA sub-analyses involved small numbers of individuals, so any influence of HLA type on TCRB rearrangement remained unresolved. Because cDNA rather than genomic DNA was sequenced, highly expressing activated cells could have been over-represented, although no difference in activation and CD3 levels was found between groups. A moderate but significant shortening of TCRB CDR3 length was observed in type 1 diabetes patients in all four CD4+ subsets. Shorter templates might have been favored by PCR, but patient and control samples were amplified and corrected together, so both groups would have been affected equally by any skew.

From each donor, a single peripheral blood sample of 100 to 150 mL on average was drawn into heparinised tubes. A BD FACSAria II and a panel including CD45RO, CCR7, CD25, CD127, CD95 and CD27 were used to sort naive, central memory, regulatory and stem cell-like memory CD4+ T cells. Every sorted population had a purity above 95%. PBMCs were isolated immediately by Lymphoprep density gradient centrifugation and stained directly without culture. Samples were stained and sorted in pairs, with one healthy donor and one patient per experiment, so that batch effects were minimized. The High Capacity cDNA Reverse Transcription Kit was used to reverse transcribe all of the isolated RNA, meaning that expressed TCRB transcripts were what got sequenced. Deep immunoSEQ sequencing was applied to naive, central memory and regulatory T cell samples, giving an average of roughly 3.3 million total reads per sample. After sorted cells were lysed in RLT buffer, RNA was extracted with DNase-treated RNeasy Micro or Mini kits, with the choice depending on cell number. Each cell subset was processed on its own to prevent cross-contamination, while patient and healthy donor samples were processed together. The immunoSEQ multiplex PCR was used to amplify TCRB sequences from cDNA, generating 87-bp fragments that spanned the CDR3 region. Sequencing of the amplicons was done on the Illumina HiSeq platform. As for how the authors treated the data: PCR bias was corrected computationally using synthetic template baselines, and reads within Hamming distance 2 were collapsed, with unmergeable singletons discarded. Reads were aligned against IMGT so that V, D and J genes, CDR3 length and insertions or deletions at six rearrangement sites could be assigned. Within each subset, clonotype counts were normalized to sorted cell number, and only after that were true diversity and Gini coefficients computed with the tcR R package. Repertoire sharing was quantified using the overlap coefficient calculated on TCRB nucleotide sequences. Out-of-frame TCRB sequences from naive cells were analyzed to stand in for the pre-selection repertoire. Imported from immuneACCESS, the table was reduced by TCRdb to in-frame sequences with V and J called. These copies leave out some clones; in studies compared against another copy, an unresolved V gene accounts for under half, and the cause of the remainder is not known. V and J calls and clone size follow that table, whereas D and trimming were derived from the DNA. Recorded for this sample are some 900,000 clones; under 20% of them occurred a single time. 0.02% to 0.025% of the sample is taken by the ten largest.

The sample was naive CD4+ T cells from blood. The cell subset or site label corresponds to: true naive CD4+ T cells. The chain couples TRBV18 to TRBJ2-1; 12 bases in the middle match TRBD2. The sequence derives from a woman younger than 30 in good health. The DNA sequence follows: TGTGCCAGCTCACCCACACCTATGACTAGCGGGAGTTCTGAGCAGTTCTTC. Its translation is CASSPTPMTSGSSEQFF.